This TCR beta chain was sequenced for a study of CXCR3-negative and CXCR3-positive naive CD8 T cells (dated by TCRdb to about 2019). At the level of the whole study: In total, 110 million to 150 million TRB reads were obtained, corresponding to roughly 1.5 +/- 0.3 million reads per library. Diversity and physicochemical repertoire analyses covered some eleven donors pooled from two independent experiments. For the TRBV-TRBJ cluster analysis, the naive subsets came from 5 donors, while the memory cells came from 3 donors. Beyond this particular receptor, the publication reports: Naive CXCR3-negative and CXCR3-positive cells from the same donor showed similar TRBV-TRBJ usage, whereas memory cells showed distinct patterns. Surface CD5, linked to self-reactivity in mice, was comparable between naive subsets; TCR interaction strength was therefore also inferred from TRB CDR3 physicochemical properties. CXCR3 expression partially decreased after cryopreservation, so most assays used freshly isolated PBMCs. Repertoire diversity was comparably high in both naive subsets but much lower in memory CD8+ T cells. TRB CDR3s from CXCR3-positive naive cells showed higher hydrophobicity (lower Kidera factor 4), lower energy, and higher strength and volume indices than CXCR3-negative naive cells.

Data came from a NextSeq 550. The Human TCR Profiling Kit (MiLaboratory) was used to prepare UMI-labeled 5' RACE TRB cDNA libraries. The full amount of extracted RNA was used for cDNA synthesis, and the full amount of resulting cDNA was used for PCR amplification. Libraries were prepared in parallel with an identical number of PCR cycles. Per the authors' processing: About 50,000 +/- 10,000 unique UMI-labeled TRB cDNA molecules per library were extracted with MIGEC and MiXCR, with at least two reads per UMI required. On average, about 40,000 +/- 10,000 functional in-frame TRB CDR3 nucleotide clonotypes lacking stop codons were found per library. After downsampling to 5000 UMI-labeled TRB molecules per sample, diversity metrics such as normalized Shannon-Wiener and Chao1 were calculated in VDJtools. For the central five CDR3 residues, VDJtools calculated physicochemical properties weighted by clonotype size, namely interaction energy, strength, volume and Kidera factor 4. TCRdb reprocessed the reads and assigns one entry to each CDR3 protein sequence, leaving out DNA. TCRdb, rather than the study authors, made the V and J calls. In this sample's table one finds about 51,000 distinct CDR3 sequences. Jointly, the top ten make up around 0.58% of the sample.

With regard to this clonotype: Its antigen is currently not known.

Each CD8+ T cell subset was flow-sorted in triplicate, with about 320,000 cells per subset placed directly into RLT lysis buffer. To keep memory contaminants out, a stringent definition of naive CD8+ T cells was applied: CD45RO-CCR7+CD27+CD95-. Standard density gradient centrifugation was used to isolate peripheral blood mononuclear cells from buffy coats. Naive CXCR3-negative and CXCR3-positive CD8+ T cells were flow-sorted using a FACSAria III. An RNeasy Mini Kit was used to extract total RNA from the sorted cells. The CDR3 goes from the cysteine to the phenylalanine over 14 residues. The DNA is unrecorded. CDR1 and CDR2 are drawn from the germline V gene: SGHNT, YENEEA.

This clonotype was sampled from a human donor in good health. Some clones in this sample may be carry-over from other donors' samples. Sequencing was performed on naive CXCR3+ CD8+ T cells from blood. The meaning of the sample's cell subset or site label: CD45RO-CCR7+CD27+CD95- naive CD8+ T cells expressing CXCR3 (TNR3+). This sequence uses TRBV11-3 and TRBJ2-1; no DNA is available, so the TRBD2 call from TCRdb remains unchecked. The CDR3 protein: CASSVRSGNNEQFF.